This paragraph covers one T cell receptor (beta chain) sequence. What it binds is unknown. The record originates from a study of metastatic and nonmetastatic thyroid tumors. Study-wide background: Across peripheral blood and tumor or nodule tissue samples taken from malignant and benign thyroid patients, the repertoires were compared with one another. Overall study results and limits: Significantly higher TCR beta diversity was reportedly seen in malignant thyroid tumors than benign nodules, in blood and tumor.

In the original analysis: The study took CDR3 differences across clinicopathological groups and made a distant-metastasis classifier for papillary thyroid cancer from them. TCRdb re-analyzed the PCR reads using MiXCR. None of the V and J calls come from the authors' own analysis; TCRdb made them. The table includes around 16,000 clones, about 15% detected once. V lost 5 bases, J lost 7 bases, and 14 bases stayed unmatched. The germline CDR1 and CDR2 sequences are SGHAT and FQDESV (reference sequence). The CDR3 runs to 15 residues. Treatment of any kind had been given to no patient before thyroid surgery.

This clonotype was sampled from a female donor with papillary thyroid cancer or a benign thyroid nodule (not recorded which). Some clones in this sample may be carry-over from other donors' samples. The chain has TRBV11-1 and TRBJ2-7; 7 positions match TRBD2. Sequencing was carried out using blood. The CDR3 nucleotides are TGTGCCAGCAGCGCCCAATATTCGGGGACTAAGGAGCAGTACTTC. It yields the protein CASSAQYSGTKEQYF.